This TCR beta chain was identified during a study of post-analysis software for immune sequencing data. Turning to the study itself: Relapsing-remitting, secondary progressive and progressive-relapsing forms made up the multiple sclerosis disease courses. Study results and limitations: When patients were compared with controls, 4 or 5 TRBV segments were more frequent, TRBV5-6, TRBV5-1 and TRBV20-1 among them. Diversity measured as normalized Chao1 was significantly lower in multiple sclerosis patients than in controls.

Libraries were made from TCR beta cDNA, and they carried unique molecular identifiers. There were roughly 0.95 to 11 million T cells, and 480,000 or so cDNA molecules came from them. TCRdb fed the PCR reads into MiXCR, producing one record per CDR3 protein. The repertoire consists of about 180,000 distinct CDR3 sequences, with 30% occurring once and the leading ten covering over 1.2%. Germline CDR1 MNHEY, CDR2 SMNVEV (reference sequence). The CDR3 is 15 residues long. Deletions cut 7 bases from V and 0 bases from J, with 13 bases between. There are a few counts of this clonotype. Its antigen is still unknown.

The chain has TRBV27 and TRBJ1-5; TRBD1 is a possible D gene (6 bases). The specimen was blood. The sequence came from a girl between 5 and 17 years old with multiple sclerosis. CDR3 sequence reads: CASNTQGNSNQPQHF. The CDR3 DNA reads as TGTGCCAGCAACACCCAGGGGAATAGCAATCAGCCCCAGCATTTT.